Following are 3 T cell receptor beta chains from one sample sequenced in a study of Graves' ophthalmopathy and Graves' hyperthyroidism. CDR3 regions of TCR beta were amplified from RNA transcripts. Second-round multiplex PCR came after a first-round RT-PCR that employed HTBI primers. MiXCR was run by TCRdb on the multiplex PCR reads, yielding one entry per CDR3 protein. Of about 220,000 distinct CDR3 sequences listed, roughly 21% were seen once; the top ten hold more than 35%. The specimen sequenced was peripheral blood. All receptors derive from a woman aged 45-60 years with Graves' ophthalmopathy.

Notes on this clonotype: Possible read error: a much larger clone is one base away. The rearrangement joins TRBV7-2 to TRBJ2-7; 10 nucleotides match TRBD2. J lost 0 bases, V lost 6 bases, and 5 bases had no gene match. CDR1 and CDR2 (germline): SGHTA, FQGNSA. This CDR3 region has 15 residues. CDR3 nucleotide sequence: TGTGCCAGCAGTATTAGCGGGGGGATCTCCTACGAGCAGTACTTC. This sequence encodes CASSISGGISYEQYF. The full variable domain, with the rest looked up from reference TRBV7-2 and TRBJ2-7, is GAGVSQSPSNKVTEKGKDVELRCDPISGHTALYWYRQSLGQGLEFLIYFQGNSAPDKSGLPSDRFSAERTGGSVSTLTIQRTQQEDSAVYLCASSISGGISYEQYFGPGTRLTVT.

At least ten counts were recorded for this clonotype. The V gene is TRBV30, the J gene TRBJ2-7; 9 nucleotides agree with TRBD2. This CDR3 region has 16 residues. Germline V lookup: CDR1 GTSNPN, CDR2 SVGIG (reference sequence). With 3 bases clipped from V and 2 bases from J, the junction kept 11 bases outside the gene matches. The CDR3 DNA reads TGTGCCTGGAGAAAAGGTTCGACTAGCGGTACCTACGAGCAGTACTTC. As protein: CAWRKGSTSGTYEQYF.

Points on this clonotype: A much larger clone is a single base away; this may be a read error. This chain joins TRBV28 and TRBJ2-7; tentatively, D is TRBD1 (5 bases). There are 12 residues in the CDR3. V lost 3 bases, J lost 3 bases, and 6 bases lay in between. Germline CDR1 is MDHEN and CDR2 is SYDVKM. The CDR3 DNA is TGTGCCAGCAGTTTGGGGCACTACGAGCAGTACTTC. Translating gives CASSLGHYEQYF. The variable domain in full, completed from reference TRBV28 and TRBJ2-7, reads DVKVTQSSRYLVKRTGEKVFLECVQDMDHENMFWYRQDPGLGLRLIYFSYDVKMKEKGDIPEGYSVSREKKERFSLILESASTNQTSMYLCASSLGHYEQYFGPGTRLTVT.